The entry below describes one TCR beta chain. Its antigen remains unknown. Germline loops: CDR1 MNHEY, CDR2 SMNVEV (reference sequence). The CDR3 covers 16 residues. V was trimmed by 8 bases and J by 1 base, leaving 20 bases between them. The sample comes from a study of cytomegalovirus exposure and HLA in healthy donors. Study results and caveats: Evidence from a later analysis indicated that most CMV-associated TCR beta chains looked HLA-restricted.

Primers: 60 Vbeta forward and 13 Jbeta reverse. Profiled with immunoSEQ multiplex PCR; TCRdb holds only in-frame clones, not every one. This table holds fewer than 200,000 clones, 80% to 90% found once. The TCR comes from a woman younger than 30 in good health and CMV-seronegative. The J gene is TRBJ1-2, the V gene TRBV27; D perhaps matches TRBD1 (5 bases). Sequencing was carried out using PBMCs. CDR3 protein: CASRTRGGSLNYGYTF. For the CDR3, the DNA is TGTGCCAGCCGAACCCGGGGGGGGTCCCTTAACTATGGCTACACCTTC.